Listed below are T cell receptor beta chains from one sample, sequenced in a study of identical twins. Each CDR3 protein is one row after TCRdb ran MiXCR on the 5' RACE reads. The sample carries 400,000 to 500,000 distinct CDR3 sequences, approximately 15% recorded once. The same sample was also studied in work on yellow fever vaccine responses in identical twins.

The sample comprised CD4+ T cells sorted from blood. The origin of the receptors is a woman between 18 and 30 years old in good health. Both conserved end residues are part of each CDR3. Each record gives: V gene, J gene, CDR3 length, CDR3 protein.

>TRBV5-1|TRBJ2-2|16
CASSEDGQGRDGELFF
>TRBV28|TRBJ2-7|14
CASSTNRPGYEQYF
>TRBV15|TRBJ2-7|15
CATSRERLAGGEQYF
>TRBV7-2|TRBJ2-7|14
CASSTGNDPREQYF
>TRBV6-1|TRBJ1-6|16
CASSVLGQDGGTPLHF
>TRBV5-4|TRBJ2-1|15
CVSSLKGAFYNEQFF
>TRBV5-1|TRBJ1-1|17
CASSILSTGTLNTEAFF
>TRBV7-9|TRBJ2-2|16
CASSLETQESGGELFF
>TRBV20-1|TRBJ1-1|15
CSARDYVTVNTEAFF
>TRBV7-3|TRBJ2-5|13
CASSTLGQETQYF
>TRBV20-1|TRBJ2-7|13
CSARDSLSYEQYF
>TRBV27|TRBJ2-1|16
CASSLIAGVRDNEQFF
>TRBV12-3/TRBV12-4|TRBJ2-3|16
CASSLALGPAGDTQYF
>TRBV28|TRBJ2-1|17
CASSLYTGTGGRNEQFF
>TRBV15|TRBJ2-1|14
CATSREGPRNEQFF